Shown below are 15 T cell receptor beta chains from a single sample sequenced in a study of pediatric ulcerative colitis. TCRdb keeps only in-frame clones here, not all; method: immunoSEQ multiplex PCR. The sample has 50,000 to 65,000 clones; 80% to 90% are singletons. The source material was blood. The receptors stem from a boy younger than 18 with severe ulcerative colitis.

Here the CDR3 reads CASSQEGFGGENTGELFF. CDR3 sequence (DNA): TGCGCCAGCAGCCAAGAAGGGTTTGGCGGAGAAAACACCGGGGAGCTGTTTTTT. The chain uses TRBV4-1 and TRBJ2-2; D unresolved. Between the trimmed V and J ends, which lost 0 bases and 2 bases, there was a span of 16 bases. Germline CDR1 is MGHRA and CDR2 is YSYEKL. There are 18 residues in the CDR3.

The rearrangement uses TRBV15 and TRBJ1-5; the D gene is possibly TRBD1 (5 bases). This CDR3 has 16 residues. Germline V gives CDR1 LNHNV, CDR2 YYDKDF (reference sequence). V was trimmed by 0 bases and J by 8 bases, leaving 17 bases between them. CDR3 coding DNA: TGTGCCACCAGCAGAGATGTGGTTGTTACGGGGGAGCCCCAGCATTTT. Protein: CATSRDVVVTGEPQHF.

The V gene is TRBV25-1, the J gene TRBJ2-1; possibly TRBD1 for D (8 bases). CDR1 MGHDK and CDR2 SYGVNS come from the germline V gene. V shed 4 bases and J shed 5 bases, with 18 bases lying between them. The CDR3 spans 16 residues. The CDR3 protein is CASSGTGQGGNNEQFF. In DNA, the CDR3 is TGTGCCAGCAGTGGGACAGGACAGGGAGGGAACAATGAGCAGTTCTTC.

The chain has TRBV10-3 and TRBJ2-1; perhaps TRBD2 as D (5 bases). Between the trimmed V and J ends, which lost 5 bases and 6 bases, there was a span of 23 bases. CDR1 and CDR2 (germline): ENHRY, SYGVKD. CDR3 length equals 17 residues. The CDR3 DNA reads TGTGCCATCAGTACGCCGGTCAGCCTAGCAGTACCCAATGAGCAGTTCTTC. It encodes CAISTPVSLAVPNEQFF.

In its sample, this clone was seen a few times. The chain employs TRBV18 and TRBJ2-1; D possibly corresponds to TRBD1 (6 bases). The V end was cut by 4 bases, the J end by 4 bases, with 8 bases between. The length of the CDR3 is 13 residues. Germline CDR1 KGHSH, CDR2 LQKENI. The CDR3 DNA reads TGTGCCAGCTCACTAGGACAGTACAATGAGCAGTTCTTC. Protein sequence: CASSLGQYNEQFF.

This chain connects TRBV10-3 to TRBJ1-2; D unclear. The CDR3 contains 16 residues. Germline assignment: CDR1 ENHRY and CDR2 SYGVKD. Trimming pared 0 bases from V and 6 bases from J, leaving 17 bases between. The CDR3 reads CAISESGSGFTDGYTF. CDR3 nucleotide sequence: TGTGCCATCAGTGAGTCGGGTTCGGGATTTACGGATGGCTACACCTTC.

The chain combines TRBV5-7 with TRBJ2-2; TRBD2 agrees at 13 bases. TRBV5-7 is an ORF; its function is uncertain. The V gene end was trimmed by 6 bases and the J gene end by 0 bases; junction bases not matched to a gene: 8. The CDR3 has 18 amino acids. CDR3 amino acids: CASTGTSGIRANTGELFF. The CDR3 region has the DNA TGTGCCAGCACCGGGACTAGCGGGATTCGGGCGAACACCGGGGAGCTGTTTTTT.

About this clone: This sample also contains other DNA sequences that code for the same CDR3. This rearrangement joins TRBV4-1 to TRBJ2-7; D unresolved. V was cut by 1 base and J by 1 base, with 8 bases left in between. This CDR3 region has 14 residues. The germline V gene encodes CDR1 MGHRA and CDR2 YSYEKL. CDR3 loop: CASSQGLGSYEQYF. The CDR3 DNA reads TGCGCCAGCAGCCAAGGGCTGGGGTCCTACGAGCAGTACTTC.

This clone has just one count. The chain recombines TRBV5-1 with TRBJ2-3; D is tentatively TRBD1 or TRBD2 (5 bases each). Looked up from germline, CDR1 is SGHRS and CDR2 is YFSETQ. Between the trimmed V and J ends, which lost 6 bases and 4 bases, there was a span of 18 bases. The CDR3 is 15 residues long. CDR3 sequence (DNA): TGCGCCAGCACCCCCCAGGGCCACGGGGCAGATACGCAGTATTTT. This translates into CASTPQGHGADTQYF.

The chain carries TRBV5-6 and TRBJ1-4; D may be TRBD1 (5 bases). V was cut by 6 bases and J by 8 bases, with 20 bases left in between. The CDR3 totals 15 residues. Per the germline V gene, CDR1 is SGHDT and CDR2 is YYEEEE. The CDR3 here is CASTSRVTRVEKLFF. CDR3 coding DNA: TGTGCCAGCACCTCTCGCGTGACCAGGGTGGAAAAACTGTTTTTT.

The V and J genes are TRBV7-9 and TRBJ1-1, with D uncertain. Germline CDR1 SEHNR, CDR2 FQNEAQ (reference sequence). The CDR3 consists of 13 residues. V lost 3 bases, J lost 1 base, and 6 bases lay in between. CDR3 sequence: CASSFGPNTEAFF. The CDR3 bases are TGTGCCAGCAGCTTCGGTCCGAACACTGAAGCTTTCTTT. Full variable domain (rest looked up from reference TRBV7-9 and TRBJ1-1): DTGVSQNPRHKITKRGQNVTFRCDPISEHNRLYWYRQTLGQGPEFLTYFQNEAQLEKSRLLSDRFSAERPKGSFSTLEIQRTEQGDSAMYLCASSFGPNTEAFFGQGTRLTVV.

The rearrangement uses TRBV5-1 and TRBJ2-2; no definite D call. The CDR3 covers 14 residues. CDR1 is SGHRS, CDR2 YFSETQ, per germline. Trimming took off 1 base at V and 6 bases at J, with 10 bases between the two ends. The chain's CDR3 is CASSLIVVAGELFF. CDR3 nucleotides: TGCGCCAGCAGCTTGATCGTGGTGGCCGGGGAGCTGTTTTTT.

V and J are TRBV6-4 and TRBJ2-1, with TRBD2 as a possible D gene (7 bases). This CDR3 is built from 15 residues. Germline CDR1 and CDR2: MRHNA and SNTAGT. V was pared by 8 bases and J by 1 base, with 15 bases between. The CDR3 protein is CASGAGAGSYNEQFF. The CDR3 bases are TGTGCCAGCGGGGCGGGGGCCGGGTCCTACAATGAGCAGTTCTTC.

V gene TRBV18 combines with J gene TRBJ1-1; 10 nucleotides align to TRBD1. V shed 3 bases, J shed 4 bases, and the junction held 5 bases outside the gene matches. This CDR3 is built from 15 residues. CDR1 and CDR2 (germline): KGHSH, LQKENI. CDR3 protein: CASSPLGQGLTEAFF. In DNA form, the CDR3 reads TGTGCCAGCTCACCGCTGGGACAGGGGCTCACTGAAGCTTTCTTT.

The gene calls are TRBV7-2 and TRBJ1-3; the match to TRBD1 covers 7 bases. The J segment lost 4 bases and the V segment lost 3 bases, leaving 9 bases of the junction unmatched. The CDR3 consists of 16 residues. The germline gives CDR1 SGHTA, CDR2 FQGNSA. In DNA form, the CDR3 reads TGTGCCAGCAGCTTCCGGACAGGAACGGCCGGAAACACCATATATTTT. It codes for CASSFRTGTAGNTIYF.